Included here is one TCR beta chain sequence, with context. Original processing methods: Estimates of nucleated cell counts were drawn from the amplification of reference gene primers. Sequencing used immunoSEQ multiplex PCR; TCRdb keeps in-frame clones, though not all of them. V, J and clone size reflect that table, while D and trimming were determined from the DNA. Among around 89,000 clones, roughly nine tenths were seen once, and the ten largest hold 8% to 9.5%. V shed 2 bases and J 7 bases; nucleotides not matched to a gene: 11. Germline CDR1 MDHEN, CDR2 SYDVKM. The CDR3 is 15 residues long. The source of the sample is a study of blood T cell repertoires in COVID-19. The wider study: Both acute and convalescent COVID-19 samples were obtained from the United States, Italy and Spain. T cells, B-cell-depleted T cells, or PBMCs provided the cDNA or gDNA that served as material.

The sequenced sample consisted of peripheral blood. The TCR originated in a man aged 45 to 65 with acute or convalescent COVID-19. This chain links TRBV28 with TRBJ2-7, with TRBD1 matching over 7 bases. CDR3 amino acids: CASSLGDRDFGEQYV. The DNA for the CDR3 is TGTGCCAGCAGTTTAGGAGACAGGGATTTTGGGGAGCAGTACGTC.